Shown below are 19 T cell receptor beta chains from a single sample sequenced in a study of human T cells and chemical hapten exposure. As to time point: pre-sensitization, week 0. Treatment given: therapeutic diphenylcyclopropenone sensitization with weekly scalp DPC. TCRdb re-analysed the RACE reads in MiXCR, keeping a single row per CDR3 protein. The sample holds 180,000 or so distinct CDR3 sequences; just under 30% are singletons and the top ten take just under 3%. Sample: whole blood, taken in connection with sensitization to the hapten diphenylcyclopropenone (DPC). These receptor sequences come from a young woman with alopecia areata. Some clones in this sample may be carry-over from other donors' samples.

V usage is TRBV28 and J usage is TRBJ2-2; a weak D match, TRBD2 (5 bases). V lost 3 bases to trimming and J lost 5 bases, with 7 bases between them. Per the germline V gene, CDR1 is MDHEN and CDR2 is SYDVKM. The CDR3 is 13 amino acids. CDR3 loop: CASSFRRTGELFF. CDR3 nucleotide sequence: TGTGCCAGCAGTTTCCGGAGGACCGGGGAGCTGTTTTTT.

This sequence joins TRBV20-1 and TRBJ2-7; 8 positions agree with TRBD2. Germline trimming cut 1 base from V and 6 bases from J; bases unmatched to any gene: 8. The germline CDR1 and CDR2 sequences are DFQATT and SNEGSKA (reference sequence). The CDR3 runs 14 residues. The CDR3 here is CSARVPSGSLEQYF. CDR3 sequence (DNA): TGCAGTGCTAGAGTACCCAGCGGGAGCCTCGAGCAGTACTTC.

This clonotype has a count of ten or more. The chain is built from TRBV4-1 and TRBJ1-1; D not resolved. Trimming took off 6 bases at V and 7 bases at J, with 18 bases between the two ends. From germline, CDR1 is MGHRA and CDR2 YSYEKL. The length of the CDR3 is 14 residues. The CDR3 loop reads CASSFYIAAREAFF. The CDR3 nucleotides are TGCGCCAGCAGTTTTTATATAGCGGCCCGTGAAGCTTTCTTT.

This chain links TRBV4-1 with TRBJ1-5; D unclear. Between the trimmed V and J ends, which lost 2 bases and 7 bases, there was a span of 9 bases. The CDR3 is made up of 13 amino acids. In germline, CDR1 is MGHRA, CDR2 YSYEKL. In DNA, the CDR3 is TGCGCCAGCAGCCAAATGAGGGAGCAGCCCCAGCATTTT. Translated, it gives CASSQMREQPQHF.

This clonotype was detected only a few times. The CDR3 DNA reads as TGCAGTGCTAACCTCGCCTTAGCGGGAGATGAGCAGTTCTTC. It encodes CSANLALAGDEQFF. The J gene is TRBJ2-1, the V gene TRBV20-1, with TRBD2 matching 9 bases. Per the germline V gene, CDR1 is DFQATT and CDR2 is SNEGSKA (reference sequence). Trimming took 4 bases from V and 8 from J; bases not matched to a gene: 9. CDR3 size: 14 residues.

By share, this clonotype counts as large. V usage is TRBV4-3 and J usage is TRBJ1-5; D not resolved. V lost 0 bases and J lost 2, with 8 bases in between. Germline V gene data show CDR1 as LGHNA and CDR2 as YSLEER. The length of the CDR3 is 15 residues. The CDR3 DNA follows: TGCGCCAGCAGCCAAGACTTCAGTGGCAATCAGCCCCAGCATTTT. Its protein product is CASSQDFSGNQPQHF.

This clonotype was found a few times. The chain is built from TRBV2 and TRBJ1-6, with 9 positions matching TRBD1. Losses at the gene ends were 6 bases for V and 7 bases for J; bases not matched to a gene: 7. The germline gives CDR1 SNHLY, CDR2 FYNNEI. The CDR3 extends over 15 amino acids. CDR3 protein: CASRPGQGQNSPLHF. CDR3 nucleotide sequence: TGTGCCAGCAGACCGGGACAGGGACAGAATTCACCCCTCCACTTT.

The CDR3 nucleotides are TGTGCCAGCAGTTTGATGCAGGGCGATCAGCCCCAGCATTTT. It codes for CASSLMQGDQPQHF. This chain connects TRBV28 to TRBJ1-5, with D perhaps TRBD1 (5 bases). The germline V gene has CDR1 MDHEN and CDR2 SYDVKM. V shed 3 bases and J shed 5 bases, with 11 bases lying between them. The CDR3 extends over 14 amino acids. Filled out from reference TRBV28 and TRBJ1-5, the complete variable domain reads DVKVTQSSRYLVKRTGEKVFLECVQDMDHENMFWYRQDPGLGLRLIYFSYDVKMKEKGDIPEGYSVSREKKERFSLILESASTNQTSMYLCASSLMQGDQPQHFGDGTRLSIL.

This clonotype was found a few times. The chain links TRBV28 to TRBJ2-7; 7 nucleotides align to TRBD1. The germline gives CDR1 MDHEN, CDR2 SYDVKM. The CDR3 extends over 14 amino acids. V shed 5 bases and J 4 bases; nucleotides not matched to a gene: 8. The CDR3 bases are TGTGCCAGCAGTATACAGGGGCTTAGGTACGAGCAGTACTTC. It specifies CASSIQGLRYEQYF.

The J gene is TRBJ1-6, the V gene TRBV20-1, with TRBD1 as a possible D gene (5 bases). The CDR3 contains 16 residues. With 1 base removed from V and 0 bases from J, the gap between germline ends came to 10 bases. Looked up from germline, CDR1 is DFQATT and CDR2 is SNEGSKA (reference sequence). The CDR3 here is CSARARGRSYNSPLHF. CDR3 nucleotide sequence: TGCAGTGCTAGAGCCCGGGGACGCTCCTATAATTCACCCCTCCACTTT.

This clonotype was detected a few times. For the CDR3, the DNA is TGCGCCAGCAGCCAAGATACGGGGGAGAATGAAAAACTGTTTTTT. Translation: CASSQDTGENEKLFF. V usage is TRBV4-3 and J usage is TRBJ1-4; perhaps TRBD1 as D (5 bases). V lost 0 bases and J 5 bases, leaving 10 bases between the germline ends. The CDR3 length is 15 residues. The germline V gene encodes CDR1 LGHNA and CDR2 YSLEER.

This clonotype was found a few times. The chain combines TRBV6-1 with TRBJ1-1; D is unresolved. The CDR3 spans 12 residues. Germline CDR1 reads MNHNS; CDR2 reads SASEGT. The ends were cut back, 2 bases at V and 7 bases at J, with 8 bases in the middle. The CDR3 DNA follows: TGTGCCAGCAGTGAAATCAGCAATGAAGCTTTCTTT. It translates to CASSEISNEAFF.

This clonotype has a handful of counts. V and J are TRBV10-3 and TRBJ2-7, with unresolved D. CDR3 length equals 13 residues. Trimming pared 2 bases from V and 2 bases from J, leaving 7 bases between. Germline assignment: CDR1 ENHRY and CDR2 SYGVKD. CDR3 sequence reads: CAISEGQTYEQYF. The CDR3 coding sequence is TGTGCCATCAGTGAGGGTCAAACCTACGAGCAGTACTTC.

This clonotype has a handful of counts. The rearrangement links TRBV7-2 to TRBJ2-1; D is unresolved. Trimming stripped 2 bases from V and 14 bases from J, with 10 bases between. Per germline, CDR1 SGHTA and CDR2 FQGNSA. The length of the CDR3 is 11 residues. For the CDR3, the DNA is TGTGCCAGCAGCTTAACTTCGGTAGAGTTCTTC. Translation gives CASSLTSVEFF.

There are a few counts of this clonotype. This chain connects TRBV20-1 to TRBJ2-2; D tentatively reads TRBD1 or TRBD2 (5 bases each). This CDR3 contains 14 residues. Looked up from germline, CDR1 is DFQATT and CDR2 is SNEGSKA (reference sequence). V lost 3 bases and J 8 bases, leaving 16 bases between the germline ends. The CDR3 loop is CSARPSGRGGELFF. The CDR3 DNA follows: TGCAGTGCTAGGCCTTCGGGGCGCGGTGGGGAGCTGTTTTTT.

The rearrangement uses TRBV29-1 and TRBJ1-3, with TRBD1 as a possible D gene (5 bases). Germline loops: CDR1 SQVTM, CDR2 ANQGSEA. Between the trimmed V and J ends, which lost 6 bases and 4 bases, there was a span of 16 bases. This CDR3 region has 14 residues. As DNA, the CDR3 is TGCAGCGTCCTCCGAGGGGAGATGGGAAACACCATATATTTT. Translation gives CSVLRGEMGNTIYF.

The chain has TRBV7-3 and TRBJ1-2; 7 positions agree with TRBD1. Germline V lookup: CDR1 SGHTA, CDR2 FQGTGA. This CDR3 spans 13 amino acids. V lost 4 bases to trimming and J lost 8 bases; unmatched junction nucleotides: 7. CDR3 region: CASSSGQDGGYTF. CDR3 coding DNA: TGTGCCAGCAGCTCAGGACAGGATGGAGGCTACACCTTC.

This clonotype has more than one count but fewer than ten. The V call is TRBV7-9, the J call TRBJ2-5, with D uncertain. The length of the CDR3 is 14 residues. Germline loops: CDR1 SEHNR, CDR2 FQNEAQ (reference sequence). The ends were cut back, 5 bases at V and 1 base at J, with 11 bases in the middle. The CDR3, as DNA: TGTGCCAGCAGCCGCGGTCAGATCCAAGAGACCCAGTACTTC. Its translation is CASSRGQIQETQYF.

The V gene is TRBV19, the J gene TRBJ2-1; perhaps TRBD2 as D (5 bases). CDR1 and CDR2 (germline): LNHDA, SQIVND (reference sequence). V lost 3 bases, J lost 2 bases, and 11 bases lay in between. The CDR3 covers 15 residues. Here the CDR3 reads CASSIGGSTYNEQFF. The CDR3 bases are TGTGCCAGTAGTATCGGTGGGAGTACCTACAATGAGCAGTTCTTC. Full variable domain (missing parts from reference TRBV19 and TRBJ2-1): DGGITQSPKYLFRKEGQNVTLSCEQNLNHDAMYWYRQDPGQGLRLIYYSQIVNDFQKGDIAEGYSVSREKKESFPLTVTSAQKNPTAFYLCASSIGGSTYNEQFFGPGTRLTVL.